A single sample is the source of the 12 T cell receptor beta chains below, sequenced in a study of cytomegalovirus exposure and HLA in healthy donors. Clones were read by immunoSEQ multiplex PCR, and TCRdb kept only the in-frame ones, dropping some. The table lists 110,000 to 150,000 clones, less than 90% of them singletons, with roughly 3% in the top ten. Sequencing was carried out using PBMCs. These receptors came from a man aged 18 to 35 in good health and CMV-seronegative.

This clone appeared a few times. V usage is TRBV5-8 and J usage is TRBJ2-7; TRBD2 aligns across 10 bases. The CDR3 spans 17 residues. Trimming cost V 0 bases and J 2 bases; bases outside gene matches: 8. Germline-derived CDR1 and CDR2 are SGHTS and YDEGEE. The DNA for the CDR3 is TGTGCCAGCAGCTTGGCCGGGCTAGCGGGGGAAACCTACGAGCAGTACTTC. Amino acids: CASSLAGLAGETYEQYF.

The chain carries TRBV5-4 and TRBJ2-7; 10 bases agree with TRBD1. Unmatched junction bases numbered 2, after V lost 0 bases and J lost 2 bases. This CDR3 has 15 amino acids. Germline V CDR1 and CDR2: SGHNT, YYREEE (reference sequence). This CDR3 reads CASSLAGQGTYEQYF. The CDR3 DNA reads TGTGCCAGCAGCTTGGCGGGACAGGGGACCTACGAGCAGTACTTC.

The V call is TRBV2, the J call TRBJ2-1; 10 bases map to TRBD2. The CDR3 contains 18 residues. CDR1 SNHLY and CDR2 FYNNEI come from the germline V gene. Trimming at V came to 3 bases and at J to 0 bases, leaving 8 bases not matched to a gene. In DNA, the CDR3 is TGTGCCAGCAGTGACGTTAGCGGGGGGTCAGGCTCCTACAATGAGCAGTTCTTC. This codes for CASSDVSGGSGSYNEQFF.

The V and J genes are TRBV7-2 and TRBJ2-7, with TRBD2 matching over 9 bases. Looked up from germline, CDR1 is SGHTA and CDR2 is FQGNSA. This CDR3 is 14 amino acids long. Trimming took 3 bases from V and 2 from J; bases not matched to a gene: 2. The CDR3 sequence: CASSFLAGTYEQYF. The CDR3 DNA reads TGTGCCAGCAGCTTCCTAGCGGGAACCTACGAGCAGTACTTC.

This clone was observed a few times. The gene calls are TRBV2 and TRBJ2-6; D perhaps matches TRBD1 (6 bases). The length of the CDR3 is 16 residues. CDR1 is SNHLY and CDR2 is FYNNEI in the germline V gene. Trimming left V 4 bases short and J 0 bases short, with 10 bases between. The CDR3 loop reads CASSAGHLSGANVLTF. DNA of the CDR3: TGTGCCAGCAGTGCGGGACACCTCTCTGGGGCCAACGTCCTGACTTTC.

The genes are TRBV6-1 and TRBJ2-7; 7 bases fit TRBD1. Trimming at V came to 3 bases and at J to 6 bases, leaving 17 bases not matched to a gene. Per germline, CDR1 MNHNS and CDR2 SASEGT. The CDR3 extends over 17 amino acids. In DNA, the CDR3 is TGTGCCAGCAGTGAGGGGACAGATTTCCTCCTATTCGGCGAGCAGTACTTC. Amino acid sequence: CASSEGTDFLLFGEQYF.

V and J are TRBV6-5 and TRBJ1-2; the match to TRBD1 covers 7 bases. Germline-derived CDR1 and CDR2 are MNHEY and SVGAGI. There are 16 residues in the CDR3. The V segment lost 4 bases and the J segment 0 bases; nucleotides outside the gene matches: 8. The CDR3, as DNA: TGTGCCAGCAGTTTTGCTACAGGGGTACCTAACTATGGCTACACCTTC. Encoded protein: CASSFATGVPNYGYTF.

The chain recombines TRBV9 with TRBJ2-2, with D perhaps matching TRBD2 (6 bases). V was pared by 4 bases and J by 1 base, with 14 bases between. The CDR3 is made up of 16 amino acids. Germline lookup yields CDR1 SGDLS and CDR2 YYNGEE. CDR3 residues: CASSWGDPLNTGELFF. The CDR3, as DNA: TGTGCCAGCAGCTGGGGGGACCCGCTGAACACCGGGGAGCTGTTTTTT.

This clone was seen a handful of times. CDR3 loop: CSVDGDRAHEQYF. The DNA of the CDR3 is TGCAGCGTTGACGGGGACAGGGCCCACGAGCAGTACTTC. J is TRBJ2-7 and V is TRBV29-1; 9 nucleotides line up with TRBD1. With V trimmed by 3 bases and J by 5 bases, 5 bases remained unmatched. CDR1 and CDR2 from the germline V gene are SQVTM and ANQGSEA. The CDR3 is 13 amino acids.

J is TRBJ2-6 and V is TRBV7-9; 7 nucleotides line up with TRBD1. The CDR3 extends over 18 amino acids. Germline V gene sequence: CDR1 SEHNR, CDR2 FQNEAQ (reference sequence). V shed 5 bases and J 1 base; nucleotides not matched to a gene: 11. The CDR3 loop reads CASSGPGQPLSGANVLTF. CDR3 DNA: TGTGCCAGCAGCGGACCGGGACAGCCCCTTTCTGGGGCCAACGTCCTGACTTTC.

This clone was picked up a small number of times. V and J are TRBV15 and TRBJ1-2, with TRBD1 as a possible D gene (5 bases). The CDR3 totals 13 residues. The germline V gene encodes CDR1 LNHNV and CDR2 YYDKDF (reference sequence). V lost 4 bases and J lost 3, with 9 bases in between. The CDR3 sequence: CATSTPGDYGYTF. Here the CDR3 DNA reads TGTGCCACCAGCACACCGGGGGACTATGGCTACACCTTC.

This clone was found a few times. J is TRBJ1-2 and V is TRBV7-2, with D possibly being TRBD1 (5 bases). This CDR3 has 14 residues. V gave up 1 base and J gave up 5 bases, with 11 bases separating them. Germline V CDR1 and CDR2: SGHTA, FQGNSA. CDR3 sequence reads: CASSLEGRTYGYTF. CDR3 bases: TGTGCCAGCAGCTTAGAGGGGCGCACGTATGGCTACACCTTC.